This entry features one TCR beta chain sequence. This receptor's antigen is unknown. No quality values exist for individual bases; no much larger clone is one base distant. This sample is part of a study of Ad26.COV2.S vaccination and SARS-CoV-2 variants (dated by TCRdb to the early 2020s). For the wider study: TCRbeta repertoire sequencing served as the tool for gauging how specific and how broad the SARS-CoV-2-reactive T cell receptors were following Ad26.COV2.S vaccination. The TCR-sequenced set comprised approximately 32 samples: approximately 20 Ad26.COV2.S vaccine recipients, 5 placebo recipients and 8 SARS-CoV-2 convalescent individuals. The paper's findings and limits, for the study overall: According to the authors, total T cell responses may have been underestimated by the TCR breadth and depth analyses. Vaccine and placebo recipients had similar non-spike TCR breadth, a finding consistent with the vaccine containing only spike. Substantial breadth of spike-specific CD8+ and CD4+ T cell responses was reported after vaccination. Compared with placebo recipients, Ad26.COV2.S recipients showed higher spike-specific TCR breadth (P = 0.0014).

The time point label, as the study defines it: individuals recovered from natural SARS-CoV-2 infection. The immunoSEQ Assay was the method used to sequence TCRbeta CDR3 regions. After extraction, genomic DNA underwent amplification by bias-controlled multiplex PCR, followed by high-throughput sequencing. On the study's bioinformatics: To quantify the absolute abundance of each unique TCRbeta CDR3 region, sequences were collapsed and filtered. T cell fraction was estimated by normalizing TCRbeta template counts to usable DNA, which was measured by amplifying reference genes present in all nucleated cells. Repertoire TCRs were annotated as SARS-CoV-2-specific when V gene, CDR3 amino acid sequence and J gene were exactly matched to a known reactive TCR set. The reference SARS-CoV-2 TCR set was derived from MIRA and filtered for enrichment in COVID-19-positive ImmuneCODE repertoires, a step that removed public or cross-reactive TCRs. Based on the MIRA antigens, annotated TCRs were further analysed at the level of specific ORF or position within ORF. Breadth was defined as annotated unique rearrangements over total unique productive rearrangements; depth was the summed frequency of those rearrangements. Two-sided Wilcoxon rank-sum tests were used to compare TCR breadth between groups. TCRdb stores this immuneACCESS table with in-frame sequences only. Part of the clones is absent; in the studies checked, under half of the shortfall reflects unresolved V genes, and no reason is known for the rest. V and J calls and clone size follow that table, whereas D and trimming were derived from the DNA. The sample data list about 100,000 clones, and around 80% of these were observed just once. 17% of the sample is in the top ten clones.

From cysteine to phenylalanine, the CDR3 is 17 amino acids long. Just the 51-base CDR3 DNA is kept, in frame starting at base 1. CDR1 is given as SEHNR and CDR2 as FQNEAQ, both from the germline V gene (reference sequence). V drops 1 base and J drops 3 bases, leaving 13 bases in between. The sample here was peripheral blood, taken after recovery from COVID-19. The sequence came from a human donor who had recovered from COVID-19. Recombination joined TRBV7-9 with TRBJ1-6; the D gene is unclear. At the DNA level, the sequence is TGTGCCAGCAGCTTAGGGACCGCAGCTCTCTATAATTCACCCCTCCACTTT. Translation gives CASSLGTAALYNSPLHF.